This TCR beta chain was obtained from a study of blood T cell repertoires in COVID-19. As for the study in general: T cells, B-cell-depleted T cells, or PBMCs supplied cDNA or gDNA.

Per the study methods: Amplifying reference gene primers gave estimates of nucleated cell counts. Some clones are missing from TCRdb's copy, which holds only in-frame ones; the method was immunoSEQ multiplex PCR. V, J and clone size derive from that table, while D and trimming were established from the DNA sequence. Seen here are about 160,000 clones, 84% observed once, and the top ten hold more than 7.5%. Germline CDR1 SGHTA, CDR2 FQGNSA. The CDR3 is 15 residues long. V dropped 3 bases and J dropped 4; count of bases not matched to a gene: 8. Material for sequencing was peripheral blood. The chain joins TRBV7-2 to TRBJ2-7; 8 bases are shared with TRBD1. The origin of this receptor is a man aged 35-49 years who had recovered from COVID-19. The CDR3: CASSFRTGRDYEQYF. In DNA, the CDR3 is TGTGCCAGCAGCTTCAGGACAGGGAGAGATTACGAGCAGTACTTC.